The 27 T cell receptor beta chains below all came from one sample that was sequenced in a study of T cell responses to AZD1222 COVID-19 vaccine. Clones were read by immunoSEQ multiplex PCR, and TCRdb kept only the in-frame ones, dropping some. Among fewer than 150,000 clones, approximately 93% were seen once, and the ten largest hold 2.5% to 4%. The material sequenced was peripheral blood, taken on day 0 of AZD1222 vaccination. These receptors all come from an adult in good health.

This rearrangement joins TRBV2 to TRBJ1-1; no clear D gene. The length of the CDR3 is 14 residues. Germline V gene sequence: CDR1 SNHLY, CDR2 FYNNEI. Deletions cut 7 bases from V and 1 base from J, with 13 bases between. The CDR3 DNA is TGTGCCAGCATCGAGGATAGGGAGAACACTGAAGCTTTCTTT. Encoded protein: CASIEDRENTEAFF.

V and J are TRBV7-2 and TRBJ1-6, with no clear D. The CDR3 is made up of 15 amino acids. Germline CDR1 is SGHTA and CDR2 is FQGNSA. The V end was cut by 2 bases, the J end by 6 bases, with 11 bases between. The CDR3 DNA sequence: TGTGCCAGCAGCTTATTTGGACCCCCTAATTCACCCCTCCACTTT. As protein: CASSLFGPPNSPLHF.

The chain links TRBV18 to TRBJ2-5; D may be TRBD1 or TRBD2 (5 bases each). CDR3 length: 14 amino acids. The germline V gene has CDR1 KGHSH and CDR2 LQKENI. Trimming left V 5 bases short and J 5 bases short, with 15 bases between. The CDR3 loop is CASSEGRSGETQYF. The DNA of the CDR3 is TGTGCCAGCTCAGAGGGACGTTCGGGGGAGACCCAGTACTTC.

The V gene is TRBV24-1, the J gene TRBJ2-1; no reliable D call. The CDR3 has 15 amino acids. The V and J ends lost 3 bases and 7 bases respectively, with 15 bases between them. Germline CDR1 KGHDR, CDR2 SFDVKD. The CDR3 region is CATSDPPRGANEQFF. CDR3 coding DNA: TGTGCCACCAGTGATCCCCCCCGTGGAGCTAATGAGCAGTTCTTC.

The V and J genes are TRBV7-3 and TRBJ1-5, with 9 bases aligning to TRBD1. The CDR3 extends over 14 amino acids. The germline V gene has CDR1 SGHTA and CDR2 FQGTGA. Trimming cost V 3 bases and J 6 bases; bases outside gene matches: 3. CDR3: CASSFTGGGQPQHF. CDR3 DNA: TGTGCCAGCAGCTTTACAGGGGGCGGTCAGCCCCAGCATTTT.

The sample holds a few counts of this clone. DNA for the CDR3: TGCGCCAGCAGCCCGGGACTAGCGGGGATGACCGGGGAGCTGTTTTTT. Its translation is CASSPGLAGMTGELFF. This chain joins TRBV5-1 and TRBJ2-2; 13 nucleotides agree with TRBD2. Germline-derived CDR1 and CDR2 are SGHRS and YFSETQ. CDR3 length equals 16 residues. After removal of 4 bases from V and 5 bases from J, the junction contained 5 bases not matched to a gene. Drawing the rest from reference TRBV5-1 and TRBJ2-2, the complete variable domain is KAGVTQTPRYLIKTRGQQVTLSCSPISGHRSVSWYQQTPGQGLQFLFEYFSETQRNKGNFPGRFSGRQFSNSRSEMNVSTLELGDSALYLCASSPGLAGMTGELFFGEGSRLTVL.

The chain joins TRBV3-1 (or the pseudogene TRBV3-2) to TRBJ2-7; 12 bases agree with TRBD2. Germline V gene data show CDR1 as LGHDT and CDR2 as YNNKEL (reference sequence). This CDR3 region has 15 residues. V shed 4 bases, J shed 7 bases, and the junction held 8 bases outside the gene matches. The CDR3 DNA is TGTGCCAGCAGCCTCTCTAGCGGGAGGGCCCGAGAGCAGTACTTC. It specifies CASSLSSGRAREQYF.

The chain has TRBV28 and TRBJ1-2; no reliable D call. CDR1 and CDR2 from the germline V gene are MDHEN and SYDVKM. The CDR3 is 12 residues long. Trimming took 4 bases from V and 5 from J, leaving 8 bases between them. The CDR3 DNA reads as TGTGCCAGCAGTTCCGCCATATATGGCTACACCTTC. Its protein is CASSSAIYGYTF.

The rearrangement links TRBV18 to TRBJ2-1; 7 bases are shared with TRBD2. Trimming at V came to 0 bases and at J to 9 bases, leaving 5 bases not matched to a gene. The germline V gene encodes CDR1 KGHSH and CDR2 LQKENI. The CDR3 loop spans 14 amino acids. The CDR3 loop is CASSPPGRVAEQFF. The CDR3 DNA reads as TGTGCCAGCTCACCACCGGGGAGGGTGGCTGAGCAGTTCTTC.

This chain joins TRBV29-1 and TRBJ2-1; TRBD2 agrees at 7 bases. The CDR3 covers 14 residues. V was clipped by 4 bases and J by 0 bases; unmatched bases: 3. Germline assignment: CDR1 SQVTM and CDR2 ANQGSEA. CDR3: CSVAGGSSYNEQFF. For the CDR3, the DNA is TGCAGCGTTGCCGGGGGGAGCTCCTACAATGAGCAGTTCTTC.

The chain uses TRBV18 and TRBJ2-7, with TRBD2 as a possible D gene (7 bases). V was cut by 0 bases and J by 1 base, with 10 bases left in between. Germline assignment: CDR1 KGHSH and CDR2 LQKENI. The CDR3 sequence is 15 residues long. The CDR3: CASSPPGGRSYEQYF. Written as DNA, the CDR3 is TGTGCCAGCTCACCACCGGGGGGGCGGTCCTACGAGCAGTACTTC.

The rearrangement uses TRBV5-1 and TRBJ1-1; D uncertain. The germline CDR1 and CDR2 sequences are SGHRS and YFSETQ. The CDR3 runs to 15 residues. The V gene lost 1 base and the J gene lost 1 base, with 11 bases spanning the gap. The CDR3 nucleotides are TGCGCCAGCAGCTTGTTAGGCACATCGAACACTGAAGCTTTCTTT. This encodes CASSLLGTSNTEAFF.

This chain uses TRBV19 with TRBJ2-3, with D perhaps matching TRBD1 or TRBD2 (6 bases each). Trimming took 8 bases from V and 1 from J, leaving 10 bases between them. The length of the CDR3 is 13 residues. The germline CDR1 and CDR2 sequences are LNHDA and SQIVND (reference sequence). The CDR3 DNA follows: TGTGCCAGTCGTAGGGGGGGCACAGATACGCAGTATTTT. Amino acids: CASRRGGTDTQYF. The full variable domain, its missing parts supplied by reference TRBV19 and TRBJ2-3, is DGGITQSPKYLFRKEGQNVTLSCEQNLNHDAMYWYRQDPGQGLRLIYYSQIVNDFQKGDIAEGYSVSREKKESFPLTVTSAQKNPTAFYLCASRRGGTDTQYFGPGTRLTVL.

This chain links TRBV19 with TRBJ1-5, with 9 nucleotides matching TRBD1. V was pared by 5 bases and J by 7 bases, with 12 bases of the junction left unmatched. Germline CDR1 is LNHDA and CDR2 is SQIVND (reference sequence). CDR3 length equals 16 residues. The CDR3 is CASSEPTGGWRQPQHF. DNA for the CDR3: TGTGCCAGTAGTGAACCAACAGGGGGCTGGCGGCAGCCCCAGCATTTT.

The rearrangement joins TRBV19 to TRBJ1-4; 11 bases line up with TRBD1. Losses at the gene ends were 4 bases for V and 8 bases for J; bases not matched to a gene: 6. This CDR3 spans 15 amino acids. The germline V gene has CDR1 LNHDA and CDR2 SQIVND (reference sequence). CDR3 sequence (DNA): TGTGCCAGTAGTAGGACAGGGGGCGTGGGAGAAAAACTGTTTTTT. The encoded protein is CASSRTGGVGEKLFF.

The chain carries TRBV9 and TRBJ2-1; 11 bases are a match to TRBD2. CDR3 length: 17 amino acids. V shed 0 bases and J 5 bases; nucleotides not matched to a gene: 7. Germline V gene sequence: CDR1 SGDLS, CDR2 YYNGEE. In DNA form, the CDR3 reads TGTGCCAGCAGCGTAGCTTCCATGGGACTAGCGGACAATGAGCAGTTCTTC. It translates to CASSVASMGLADNEQFF.

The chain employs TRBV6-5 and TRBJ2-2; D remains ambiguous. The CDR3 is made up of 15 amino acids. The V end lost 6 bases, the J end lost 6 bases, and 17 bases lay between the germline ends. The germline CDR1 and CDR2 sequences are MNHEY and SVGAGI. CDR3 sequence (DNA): TGTGCCAGCAGCCGTAGTGAGAGTGGGCCCGGGGAGCTGTTTTTT. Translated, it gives CASSRSESGPGELFF.

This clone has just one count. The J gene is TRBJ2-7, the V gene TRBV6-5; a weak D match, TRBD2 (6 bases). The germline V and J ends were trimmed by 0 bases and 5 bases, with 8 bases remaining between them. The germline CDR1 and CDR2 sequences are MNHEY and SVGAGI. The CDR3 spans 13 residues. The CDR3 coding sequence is TGTGCCAGCAGTTACTCAGGGGAGGACGAGCAGTACTTC. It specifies CASSYSGEDEQYF.

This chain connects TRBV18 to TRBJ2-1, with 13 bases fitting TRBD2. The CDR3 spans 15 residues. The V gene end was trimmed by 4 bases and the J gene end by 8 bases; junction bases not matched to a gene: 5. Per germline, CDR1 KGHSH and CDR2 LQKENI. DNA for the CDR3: TGTGCCAGCTCACGAGGACTAGCGGGAGAAGATGAGCAGTTCTTC. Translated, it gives CASSRGLAGEDEQFF. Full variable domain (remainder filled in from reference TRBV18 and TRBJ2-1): NAGVMQNPRHLVRRRGQEARLRCSPMKGHSHVYWYRQLPEEGLKFMVYLQKENIIDESGMPKERFSAEFPKEGPSILRIQQVVRGDSAAYFCASSRGLAGEDEQFFGPGTRLTVL.

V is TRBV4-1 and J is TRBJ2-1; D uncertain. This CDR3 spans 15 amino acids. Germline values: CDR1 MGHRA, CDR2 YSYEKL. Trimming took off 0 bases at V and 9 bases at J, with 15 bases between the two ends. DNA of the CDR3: TGCGCCAGCAGCCAAGATCCCCTCGGTGGGGTTGAGCAGTTCTTC. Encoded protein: CASSQDPLGGVEQFF.

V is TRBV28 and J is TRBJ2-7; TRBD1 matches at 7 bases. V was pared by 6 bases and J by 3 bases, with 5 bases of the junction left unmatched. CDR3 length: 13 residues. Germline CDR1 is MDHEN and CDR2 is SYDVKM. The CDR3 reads CASRSGQDYEQYF. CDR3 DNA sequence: TGTGCCAGCAGGTCTGGACAGGACTACGAGCAGTACTTC.

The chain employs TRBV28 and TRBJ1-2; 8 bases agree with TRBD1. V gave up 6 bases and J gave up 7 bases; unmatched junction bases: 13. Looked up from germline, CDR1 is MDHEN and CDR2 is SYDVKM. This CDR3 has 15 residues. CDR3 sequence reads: CASRGGGRGRSGYTF. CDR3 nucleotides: TGTGCCAGCAGAGGTGGTGGCAGGGGGCGGAGTGGCTACACCTTC.

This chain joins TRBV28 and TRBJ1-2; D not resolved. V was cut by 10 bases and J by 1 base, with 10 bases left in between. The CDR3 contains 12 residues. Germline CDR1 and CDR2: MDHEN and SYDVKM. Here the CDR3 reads CANHKLNYGYTF. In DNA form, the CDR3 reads TGTGCCAACCACAAGCTTAACTATGGCTACACCTTC.

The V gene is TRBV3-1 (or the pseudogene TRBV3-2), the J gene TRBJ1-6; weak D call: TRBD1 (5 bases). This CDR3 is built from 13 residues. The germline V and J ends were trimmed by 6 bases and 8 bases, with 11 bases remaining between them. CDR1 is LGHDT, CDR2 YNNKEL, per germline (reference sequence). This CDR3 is CASRRDGDSPLHF. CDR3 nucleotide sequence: TGTGCCAGCAGGAGGGACGGGGATTCACCCCTCCACTTT.

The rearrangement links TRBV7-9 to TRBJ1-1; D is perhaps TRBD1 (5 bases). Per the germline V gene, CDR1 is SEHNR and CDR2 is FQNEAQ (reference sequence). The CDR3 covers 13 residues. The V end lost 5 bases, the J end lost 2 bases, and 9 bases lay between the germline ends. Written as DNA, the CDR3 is TGTGCCAGCAGCACAGACAGCAACACTGAAGCTTTCTTT. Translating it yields CASSTDSNTEAFF.

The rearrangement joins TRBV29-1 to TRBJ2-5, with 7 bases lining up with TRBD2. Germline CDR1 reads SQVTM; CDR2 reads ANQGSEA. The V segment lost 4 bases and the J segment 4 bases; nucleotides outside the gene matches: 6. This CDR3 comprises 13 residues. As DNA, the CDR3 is TGCAGCGTTGGCGGGAGCCAGCGAGAGACCCAGTACTTC. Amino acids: CSVGGSQRETQYF.

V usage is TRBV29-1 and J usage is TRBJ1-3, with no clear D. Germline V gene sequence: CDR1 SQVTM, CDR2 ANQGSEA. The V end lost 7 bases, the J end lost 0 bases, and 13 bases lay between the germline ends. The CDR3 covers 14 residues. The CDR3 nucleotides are TGCAGCGCCCGCCCCACGGCCTCTGGAAACACCATATATTTT. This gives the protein CSARPTASGNTIYF.